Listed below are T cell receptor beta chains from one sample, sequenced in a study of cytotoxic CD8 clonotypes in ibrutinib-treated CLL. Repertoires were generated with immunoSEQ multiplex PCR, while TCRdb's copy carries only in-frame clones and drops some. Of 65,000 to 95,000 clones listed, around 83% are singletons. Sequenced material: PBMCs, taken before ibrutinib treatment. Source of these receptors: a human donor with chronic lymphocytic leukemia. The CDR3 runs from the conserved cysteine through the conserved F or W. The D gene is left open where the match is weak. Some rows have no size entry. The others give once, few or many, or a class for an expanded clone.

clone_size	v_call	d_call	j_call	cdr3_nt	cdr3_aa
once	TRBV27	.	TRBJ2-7	TGTGCCAGCAGTTCCTGGACGACCTACGAGCAGTACTTC	CASSSWTTYEQYF
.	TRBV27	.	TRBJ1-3	TGTGCCAGCAGTTTCGGCAGCTCTGGAAACACCATATATTTT	CASSFGSSGNTIYF
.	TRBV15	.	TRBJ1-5	TGTGCCACCAGCAGACGCTTCGGGGCAGGCAATCAGCCCCAGCATTTT	CATSRRFGAGNQPQHF
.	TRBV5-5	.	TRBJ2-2	TGTGCCAGCAGCTTGGCCACCGGGGAGCTGTTTTTT	CASSLATGELFF
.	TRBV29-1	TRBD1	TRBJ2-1	TGCAGCGCCGAGACAGGGGCCAGTCTTGATGAGCAGTTCTTC	CSAETGASLDEQFF
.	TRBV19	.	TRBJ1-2	TGTGCCAGTAGTATAAAGGCCTATGGCTACACCTTC	CASSIKAYGYTF
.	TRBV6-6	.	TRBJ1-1	TGTGCCAGCAGGGCGACGAACACTGAAGCTTTCTTT	CASRATNTEAFF
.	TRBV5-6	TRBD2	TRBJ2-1	TGTGCCAGCAGCTTTGGGACTAGCGTTGGGGATGAGCAGTTCTTC	CASSFGTSVGDEQFF
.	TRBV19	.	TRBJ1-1	TGTGCCAGTAGTATAGCCCCACCGGGCGGCAGCAAGACTGAAGCTTTCTTT	CASSIAPPGGSKTEAFF
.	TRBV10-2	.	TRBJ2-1	TGCGCCAGCAGCCACCTGGTGAATGAGCAGTTCTTC	CASSHLVNEQFF
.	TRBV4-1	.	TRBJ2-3	TGCGCCAGCAGCCGGAGCGAATCTAGCACAGATACGCAGTATTTT	CASSRSESSTDTQYF
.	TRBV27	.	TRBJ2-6	TGTGCCAGCAGTTTGGGGTATGGGGCCAACGTCCTGACTTTC	CASSLGYGANVLTF
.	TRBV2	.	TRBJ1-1	TGTGCCAGCAGTGATGAGGGGGATGGGGGAGCTTTCTTT	CASSDEGDGGAFF
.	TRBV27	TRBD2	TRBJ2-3	TGTGCCAGCAGTACGACTAGCGGGCTCCCCGCAGATACGCAGTATTTT	CASSTTSGLPADTQYF
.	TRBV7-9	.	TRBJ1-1	TGTGCCAGCAGCCGCGGATCAAGGGACCGGGCTTTCTTT	CASSRGSRDRAFF
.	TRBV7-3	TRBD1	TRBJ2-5	TGTGCCAGCAGCTTAGGGACAGGAGAAGAGACCCAGTACTTC	CASSLGTGEETQYF
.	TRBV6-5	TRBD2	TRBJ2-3	TGTGCCAGCAGTTCCCCTGGACTAGCGGATACGCAGTATTTT	CASSSPGLADTQYF
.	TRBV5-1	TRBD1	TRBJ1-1	TGCGCCAGCAGCTTGGGGGGACAGGGGATTTTAAACACTGAAGCTTTCTTT	CASSLGGQGILNTEAFF
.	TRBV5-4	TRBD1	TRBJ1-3	TGTGCCAGCACCGAGGACAGGCGGTCTCTCGATTTT	CASTEDRRSLDF
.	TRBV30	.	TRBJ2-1	TGTGCCTGGAGTTACAGGAGGAGCTCCTACAATGAGCAGTTCTTC	CAWSYRRSSYNEQFF
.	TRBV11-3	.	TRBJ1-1	TGTGCCAGCAGAGGGATGAACACTGAAGCTTTCTTT	CASRGMNTEAFF
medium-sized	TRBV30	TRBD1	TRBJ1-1	TGTGCCTGGAGGATCGGACAGGACACTGAAGCTTTCTTT	CAWRIGQDTEAFF
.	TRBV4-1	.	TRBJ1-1	TGCGCCAGCAGCCAAGATGGCCTCCGGGACCTGAACACTGAAGCTTTCTTT	CASSQDGLRDLNTEAFF
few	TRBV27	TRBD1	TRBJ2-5	TGTGCCAGCAGTTTTCGCCCCGGGACAGGGGGCCTGAAGACCCAGTACTTC	CASSFRPGTGGLKTQYF
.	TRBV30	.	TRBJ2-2	TGTGCCTGGAGTGTTATGGCCGGGGAGCTGTTTTTT	CAWSVMAGELFF
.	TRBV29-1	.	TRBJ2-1	TGCAGCGTTGAAGTTCTGGGTGAGCAGTTCTTC	CSVEVLGEQFF
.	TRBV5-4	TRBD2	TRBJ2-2	TGTGCCAGCAGCCCTATAGCGGGAGTAGGGGAGCTGTTTTTT	CASSPIAGVGELFF
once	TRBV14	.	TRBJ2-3	TGTGCCAGCAGCCAAGGGTTCAAGAGTGGGCCATCTAGCACAGATACGCAGTATTTT	CASSQGFKSGPSSTDTQYF
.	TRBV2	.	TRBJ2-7	TGTGCCAGCAGTAATCAACAGAGCTCCTACGAGCAGTACTTC	CASSNQQSSYEQYF
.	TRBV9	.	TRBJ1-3	TGTGCCAGCAGCGTAGGTTTAAGCGGTGTAGGGATTCTCCCTGGAAACACCATATATTTT	CASSVGLSGVGILPGNTIYF
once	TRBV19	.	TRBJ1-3	TGTGCCAGTAGTATGCAGAGCTCTGGAAACACCATATATTTT	CASSMQSSGNTIYF
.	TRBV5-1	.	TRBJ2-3	TGCGCCAGCAGCTTAGAGGGGGTAGGCACAGATACGCAGTATTTT	CASSLEGVGTDTQYF
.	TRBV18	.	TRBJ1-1	TGTGCCAGCTCACCACTAGGGAACACTGAAGCTTTCTTT	CASSPLGNTEAFF
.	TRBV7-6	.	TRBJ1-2	TGTGCCAGCAGCTTAGACAAGTATGGCTACACCTTC	CASSLDKYGYTF
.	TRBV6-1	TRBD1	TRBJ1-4	TGTGCCAGCAGTGAAGGGGGGACAGGGGCTGAAAAACTGTTTTTT	CASSEGGTGAEKLFF
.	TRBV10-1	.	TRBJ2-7	TGCGCCAGCAGTGACCCGGGGACCTACGAGCAGTACTTC	CASSDPGTYEQYF
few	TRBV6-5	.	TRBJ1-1	TGTGCCAGCACCTCGAGGAGTTACACTGAAGCTTTCTTT	CASTSRSYTEAFF
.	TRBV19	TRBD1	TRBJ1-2	TGTGCCAGTAGGACACCGGGACAGGGGTCGACGTACTATGGCTACACCTTC	CASRTPGQGSTYYGYTF
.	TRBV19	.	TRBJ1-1	TGTGCCAGTAGTATGCCTTTAAGGAACACTGAAGCTTTCTTT	CASSMPLRNTEAFF
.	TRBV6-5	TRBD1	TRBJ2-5	TGTGCCAGCAGAGGACAGGTGCCGGAGACCCAGTACTTC	CASRGQVPETQYF
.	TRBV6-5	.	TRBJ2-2	TGTGCCAGCAGTCCTCGAAGGGAGACCGGGGAGCTGTTTTTT	CASSPRRETGELFF
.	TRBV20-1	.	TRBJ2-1	TGCAGTCCGCAAGTGGGTGAGCAGTTCTTC	CSPQVGEQFF
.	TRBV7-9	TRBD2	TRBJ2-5	TGTGCCAGCAGCTTAGGTAGTACTAGCGCCCAAGAGACCCAGTACTTC	CASSLGSTSAQETQYF
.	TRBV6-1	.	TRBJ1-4	TGTGCCAGCAGTATTACTCAAGAATCTCGAAAACTGTTTTTT	CASSITQESRKLFF
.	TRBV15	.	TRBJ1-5	TGTGCCACCAGCAGAGATTTCCGGGCCCAGCCCCAGCATTTT	CATSRDFRAQPQHF
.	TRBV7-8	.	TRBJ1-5	TGTGCCAGCAGCCCGGACGTTTATAGCAATCAGCCCCAGCATTTT	CASSPDVYSNQPQHF
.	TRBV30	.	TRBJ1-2	TGTGCCTGGAGTCCCTCCTTTGGGTTTGGCTACACCTTC	CAWSPSFGFGYTF
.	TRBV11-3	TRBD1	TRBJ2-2	TGTGCCAGCAGCTTAGGCTCGGCAGGGGGCCCAACCGGGGAGCTGTTTTTT	CASSLGSAGGPTGELFF
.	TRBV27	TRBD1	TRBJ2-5	TGTGCCAGCAGTTATGCAACAGGGGGGACGATCCAAGAGACCCAGTACTTC	CASSYATGGTIQETQYF
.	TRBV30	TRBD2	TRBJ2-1	TGTGCCTGGAGTGGGACTAGTTCGAAAGGGCAGTTCTTC	CAWSGTSSKGQFF
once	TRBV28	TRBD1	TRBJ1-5	TGTGCCAGCAGTACCAAGGGACCGGGACAGGGGGAGGTCGGCAATCAGCCCCAGCATTTT	CASSTKGPGQGEVGNQPQHF
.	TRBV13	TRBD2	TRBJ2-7	TGTGCCAGCAGCTTCTTTGGGACTAGCGGGACCCACGAGCAGTACTTC	CASSFFGTSGTHEQYF
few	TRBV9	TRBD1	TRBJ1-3	TGTGCCAGCAGCGTAGCAGGGGGGCAGGGAAACACCATATATTTT	CASSVAGGQGNTIYF
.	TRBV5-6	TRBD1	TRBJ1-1	TGTGCCAGCAGCTTACTGACAGGGAGTAACACTGAAGCTTTCTTT	CASSLLTGSNTEAFF
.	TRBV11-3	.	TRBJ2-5	TGTGCCAGCAGCTTAGGTTCAGGGACTCAAGAGACCCAGTACTTC	CASSLGSGTQETQYF
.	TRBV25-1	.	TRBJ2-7	TGTGCCAGCAGTGAAACCTCCGGGACAAGTGAGCAGTACTTC	CASSETSGTSEQYF
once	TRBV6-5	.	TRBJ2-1	TGTGCCAGCAGCGCACGGAGGGGGGCGCGGGAGCAGTTCTTC	CASSARRGAREQFF
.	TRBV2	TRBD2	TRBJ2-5	TGTGCCAGCAGCGAAACTAGCGGCCTGCGGGAGACCCAGTACTTC	CASSETSGLRETQYF
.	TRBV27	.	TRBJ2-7	TGTGCCAGCAGTTTAGGGACACGACAGACCTACGAGCAGTACTTC	CASSLGTRQTYEQYF
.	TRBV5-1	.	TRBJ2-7	TGCGCCAGCAGCTCCCAAACGGGGCGGCAGTACGAGCAGTACTTC	CASSSQTGRQYEQYF